This T cell receptor (beta chain) was obtained from a study of T cell repertoires in cytomegalovirus infection. This CDR3 region has 18 residues. Germline V gene sequence: CDR1 SGHTA, CDR2 FQGNSA. V lost 4 bases, J lost 2 bases, and 14 bases stayed unmatched. One entry per CDR3 protein results from TCRdb running MiXCR on the reads. The sample carries about 700,000 distinct CDR3 sequences, roughly 33% recorded once. This clonotype has more than one count but fewer than ten. Its antigen is currently unknown. Material: cultured PBMCs, obtained from culture after CMV antigen stimulation. This TCR came from a human donor in good health (CMV status not recorded). Some clones in this sample may be carry-over from other donors' samples. The gene calls are TRBV7-2 and TRBJ2-7, with 10 bases fitting TRBD2. CDR3 loop: CASSYKLAGGPTPYEQYF. CDR3 nucleotides: TGTGCCAGCAGCTACAAATTAGCGGGAGGACCGACACCCTACGAGCAGTACTTC.